What follows are 2 T cell receptor beta chains derived from one specimen sequenced in a study of T cells after yellow fever vaccination. One entry per CDR3 protein results from TCRdb running MiXCR on the 5' RACE reads. The top ten hold under 20% of the sample, which has some 250,000 distinct CDR3 sequences, 3.6% seen once. This sample comprised PBMCs, obtained 15 days after the yellow fever booster vaccination. The origin of the receptors is a man in his late teens or twenties who received the YFV17D yellow fever vaccine.

At least ten counts were recorded for this clonotype. The chain links TRBV6-6 to TRBJ1-5; D is ambiguous. Germline CDR1 reads MNHNY; CDR2 reads SVGAGI (reference sequence). V was pared by 2 bases and J by 10 bases, with 12 bases between. This CDR3 region has 13 residues. The CDR3 coding sequence is TGTGCCAGCAGTTACGAGACCGCGGGACCCCAGCATTTT. Its translation is CASSYETAGPQHF.

V is TRBV2 and J is TRBJ2-1, with D possibly TRBD1 on 9 matching bases. The germline CDR1 and CDR2 sequences are SNHLY and FYNNEI. The CDR3 has 18 residues. V lost 8 bases to trimming and J lost 2 bases, with 25 bases between them. The CDR3 reads CASSGGGQGFPTYNEQFF. In DNA, the CDR3 is TGTGCCAGCTCGGGAGGGGGACAGGGTTTCCCTACCTACAATGAGCAGTTCTTC. The full variable domain, in which reference TRBV2 and TRBJ2-1 provide the parts outside the CDR3, is EPEVTQTPSHQVTQMGQEVILRCVPISNHLYFYWYRQILGQKVEFLVSFYNNEISEKSEIFDDQFSVERPDGSNFTLKIRSTKLEDSAMYFCASSGGGQGFPTYNEQFFGPGTRLTVL.